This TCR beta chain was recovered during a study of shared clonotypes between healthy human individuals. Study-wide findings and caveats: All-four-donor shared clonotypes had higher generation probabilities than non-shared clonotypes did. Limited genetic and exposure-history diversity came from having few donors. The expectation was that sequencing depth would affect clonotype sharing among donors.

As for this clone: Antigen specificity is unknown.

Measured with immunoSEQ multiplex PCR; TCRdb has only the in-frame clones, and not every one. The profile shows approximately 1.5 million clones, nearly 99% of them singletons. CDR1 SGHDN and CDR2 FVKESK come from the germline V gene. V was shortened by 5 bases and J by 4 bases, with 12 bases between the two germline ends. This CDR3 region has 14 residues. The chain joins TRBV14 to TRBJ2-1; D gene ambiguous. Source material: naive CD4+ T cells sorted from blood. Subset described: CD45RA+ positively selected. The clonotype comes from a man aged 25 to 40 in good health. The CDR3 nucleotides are TGTGCCAGCAGCTTGCAATTGAGTTACAATGAGCAGTTCTTC. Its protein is CASSLQLSYNEQFF.